The subject of this entry is one T cell receptor beta chain. As yet, its antigen is unknown. Treatment specified: oral pan-JAK inhibitor, 5-10 mg twice daily. These data belong to a study of CD8+ T cells in alopecia areata. For the study at large: Severity scores in treated patients reflected the percentage of scalp affected.

V was cut by 2 bases and J by 6 bases, with 10 bases left in between. Germline CDR1 and CDR2: GTSNPN and SVGIG (reference sequence). The CDR3 is made up of 12 amino acids. Study findings and constraints: Many expanded lesional clones remained in scalp and blood on tofacitinib.

Extracted from the samples, RNA was reverse transcribed into cDNA to serve as the sequencing template. The data were produced by immunoSEQ multiplex PCR, yet TCRdb's version contains in-frame clones alone and is incomplete. This table holds 93,000 or so clones, around 84% found once. The chain couples TRBV30 to TRBJ1-1, with D possibly TRBD1 on 5 matching bases. The sequence derives from a human donor with alopecia areata. Sequences were derived from CD8+ T cells sorted from blood, sampled between weeks 30 and 35, from a patient treated with tofacitinib. The CDR3 spells CAWSRGWAEAFF. The CDR3 nucleotides are TGTGCCTGGAGTAGGGGTTGGGCTGAAGCTTTCTTT.